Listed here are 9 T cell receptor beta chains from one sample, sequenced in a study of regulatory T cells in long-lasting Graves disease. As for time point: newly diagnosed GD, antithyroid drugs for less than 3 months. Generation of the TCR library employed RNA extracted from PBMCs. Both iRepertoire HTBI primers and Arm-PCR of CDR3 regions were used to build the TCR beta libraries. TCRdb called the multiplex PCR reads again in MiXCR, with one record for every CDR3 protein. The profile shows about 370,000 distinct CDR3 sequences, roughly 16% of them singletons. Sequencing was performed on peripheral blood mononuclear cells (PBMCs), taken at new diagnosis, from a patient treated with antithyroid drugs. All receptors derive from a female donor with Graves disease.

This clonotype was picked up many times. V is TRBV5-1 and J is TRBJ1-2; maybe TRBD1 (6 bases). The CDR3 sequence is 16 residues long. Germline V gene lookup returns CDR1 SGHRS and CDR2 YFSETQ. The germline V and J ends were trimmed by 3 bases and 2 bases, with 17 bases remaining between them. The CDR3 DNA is TGCGCCAGCAGCTCCCACCCAGGGACACTGAACTATGGCTACACCTTC. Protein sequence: CASSSHPGTLNYGYTF.

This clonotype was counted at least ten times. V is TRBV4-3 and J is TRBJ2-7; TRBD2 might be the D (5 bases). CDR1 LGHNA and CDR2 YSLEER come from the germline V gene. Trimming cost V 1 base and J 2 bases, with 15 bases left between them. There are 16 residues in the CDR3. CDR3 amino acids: CASSQVGGGRAYEQYF. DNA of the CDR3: TGCGCCAGCAGCCAAGTTGGAGGCGGGCGCGCCTACGAGCAGTACTTC.

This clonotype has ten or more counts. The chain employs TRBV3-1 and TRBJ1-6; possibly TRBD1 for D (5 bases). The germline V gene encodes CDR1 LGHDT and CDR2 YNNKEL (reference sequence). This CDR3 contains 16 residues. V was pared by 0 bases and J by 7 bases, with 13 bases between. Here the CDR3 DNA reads TGTGCCAGCAGCCAAGATCTTGGGGGGGGAAATTCACCCCTCCACTTT. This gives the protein CASSQDLGGGNSPLHF.

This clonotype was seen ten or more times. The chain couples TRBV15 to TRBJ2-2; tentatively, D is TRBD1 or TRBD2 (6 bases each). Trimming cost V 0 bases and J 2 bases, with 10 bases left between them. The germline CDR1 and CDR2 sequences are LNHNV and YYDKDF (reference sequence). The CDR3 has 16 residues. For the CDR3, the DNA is TGTGCCACCAGCAGAGATTCCGGGGGCAACACCGGGGAGCTGTTTTTT. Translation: CATSRDSGGNTGELFF.

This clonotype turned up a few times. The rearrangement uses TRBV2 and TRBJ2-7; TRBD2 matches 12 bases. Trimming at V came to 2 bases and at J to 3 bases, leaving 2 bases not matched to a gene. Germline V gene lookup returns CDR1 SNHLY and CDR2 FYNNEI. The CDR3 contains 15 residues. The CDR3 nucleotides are TGTGCCAGCAGTGAAATGACTAGCGGGAGCTACGAGCAGTACTTC. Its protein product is CASSEMTSGSYEQYF.

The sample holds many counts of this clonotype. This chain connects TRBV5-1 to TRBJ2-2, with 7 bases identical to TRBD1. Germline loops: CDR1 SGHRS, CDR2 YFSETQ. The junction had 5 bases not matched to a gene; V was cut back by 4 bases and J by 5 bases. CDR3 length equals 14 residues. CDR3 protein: CASSTPGGTGELFF. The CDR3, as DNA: TGCGCCAGCAGCACTCCAGGGGGAACCGGGGAGCTGTTTTTT. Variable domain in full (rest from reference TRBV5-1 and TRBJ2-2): KAGVTQTPRYLIKTRGQQVTLSCSPISGHRSVSWYQQTPGQGLQFLFEYFSETQRNKGNFPGRFSGRQFSNSRSEMNVSTLELGDSALYLCASSTPGGTGELFFGEGSRLTVL.

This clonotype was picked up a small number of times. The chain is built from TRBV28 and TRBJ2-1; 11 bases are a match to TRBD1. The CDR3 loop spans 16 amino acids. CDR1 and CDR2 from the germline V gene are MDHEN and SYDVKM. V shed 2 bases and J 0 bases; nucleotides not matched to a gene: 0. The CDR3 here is CASSLGTGGSYNEQFF. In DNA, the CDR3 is TGTGCCAGCAGTTTAGGGACAGGGGGCTCCTACAATGAGCAGTTCTTC.

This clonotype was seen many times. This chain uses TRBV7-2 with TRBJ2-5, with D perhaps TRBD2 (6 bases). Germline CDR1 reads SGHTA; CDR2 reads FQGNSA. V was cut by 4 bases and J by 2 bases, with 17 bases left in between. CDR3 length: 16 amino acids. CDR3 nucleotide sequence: TGTGCCAGCAGCTCAGAGGTTTGGAGGGGACAAGAGACCCAGTACTTC. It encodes CASSSEVWRGQETQYF. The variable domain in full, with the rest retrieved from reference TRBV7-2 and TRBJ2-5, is GAGVSQSPSNKVTEKGKDVELRCDPISGHTALYWYRQSLGQGLEFLIYFQGNSAPDKSGLPSDRFSAERTGGSVSTLTIQRTQQEDSAVYLCASSSEVWRGQETQYFGPGTRLLVL.

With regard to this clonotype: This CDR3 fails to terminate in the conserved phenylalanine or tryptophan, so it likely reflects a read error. This chain's CDR3 is CASSEGKGYGYTS. CDR3 in DNA: TGTGCCAGCAGTGAAGGCAAGGGCTATGGCTACACCTCC. The chain employs TRBV6-1 and TRBJ1-2; D gene ambiguous. This CDR3 is 13 amino acids long. CDR1 is MNHNS, CDR2 SASEGT, per germline. The V gene lost 1 base and the J gene lost 4 bases, with 7 bases spanning the gap.